This TCR beta chain comes out of a study of CD8 T cells in ankylosing spondylitis. A remark on this clonotype: Its antigen remains unknown.

General study points: According to the report, clones linked to the disease were significantly enriched in matched synovial fluid samples taken from ankylosing spondylitis patients. Disease-linked clones, CD8+, were relatively rare in peripheral blood. Ankylosing spondylitis blood seemed to carry a telltale TCR beta motif made of seven or eight highly homologous variants.

For TCR beta, libraries came from quantitative 5'-RACE with molecular barcodes. TCRdb independently ran MiXCR on the 5' RACE reads; one entry per CDR3 protein. The table has about 160,000 distinct CDR3 sequences, around 16% seen once. This clonotype was sampled from a male donor with ankylosing spondylitis or in good health (not recorded which). The sequencing input was blood, either unsorted or a sorted T cell fraction (not recorded which).

CDR3 protein: CSAVPITYEQYF. The CDR3 region has the DNA TGCAGTGCTGTCCCTATCACCTACGAGCAGTACTTC. This rearrangement joins TRBV20-1 to TRBJ2-7; D unclear. Trimming left V 5 bases short and J 2 bases short, with 10 bases between. There are 12 residues in the CDR3. In germline, CDR1 is DFQATT, CDR2 SNEGSKA (reference sequence).